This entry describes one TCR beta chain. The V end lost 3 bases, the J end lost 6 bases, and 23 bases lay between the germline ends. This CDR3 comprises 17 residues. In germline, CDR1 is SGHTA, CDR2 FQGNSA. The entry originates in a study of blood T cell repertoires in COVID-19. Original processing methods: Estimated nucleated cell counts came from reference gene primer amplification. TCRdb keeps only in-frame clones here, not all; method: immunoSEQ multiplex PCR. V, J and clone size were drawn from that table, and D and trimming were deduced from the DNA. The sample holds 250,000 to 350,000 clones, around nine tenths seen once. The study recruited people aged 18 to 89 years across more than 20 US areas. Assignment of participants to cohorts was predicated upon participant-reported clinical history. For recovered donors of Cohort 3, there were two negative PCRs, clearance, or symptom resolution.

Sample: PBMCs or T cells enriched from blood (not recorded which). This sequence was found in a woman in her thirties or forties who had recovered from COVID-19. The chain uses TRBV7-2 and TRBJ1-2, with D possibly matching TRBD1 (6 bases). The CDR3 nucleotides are TGTGCCAGCAGCTTTTATTCCAGGGGCAGTGCTAGTCATGGCTACACCTTC. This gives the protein CASSFYSRGSASHGYTF.